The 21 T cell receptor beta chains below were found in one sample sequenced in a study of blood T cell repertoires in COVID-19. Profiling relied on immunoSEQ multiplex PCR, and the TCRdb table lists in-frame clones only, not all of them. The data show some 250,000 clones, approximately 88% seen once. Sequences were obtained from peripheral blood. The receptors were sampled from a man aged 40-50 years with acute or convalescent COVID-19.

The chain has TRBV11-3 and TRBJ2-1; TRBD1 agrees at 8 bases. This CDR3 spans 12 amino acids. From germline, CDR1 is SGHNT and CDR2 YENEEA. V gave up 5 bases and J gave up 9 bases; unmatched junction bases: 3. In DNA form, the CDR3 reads TGTGCCAGCAGCCAGACAGGGGTTGAGCAGTTCTTC. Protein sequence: CASSQTGVEQFF.

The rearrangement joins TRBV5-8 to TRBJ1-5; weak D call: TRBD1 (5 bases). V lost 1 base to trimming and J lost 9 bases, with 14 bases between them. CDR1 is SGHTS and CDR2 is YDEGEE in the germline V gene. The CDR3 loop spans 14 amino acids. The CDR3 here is CASSLPALGRPQHF. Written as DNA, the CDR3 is TGTGCCAGCAGCTTGCCGGCTTTGGGGCGGCCCCAGCATTTT. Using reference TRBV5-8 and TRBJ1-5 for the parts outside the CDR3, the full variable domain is EAGVTQSPTHLIKTRGQQATLRCSPISGHTSVYWYQQALGLGLQFLLWYDEGEERNRGNFPPRFSGRQFPNYSSELNVNALELEDSALYLCASSLPALGRPQHFGDGTRLSIL.

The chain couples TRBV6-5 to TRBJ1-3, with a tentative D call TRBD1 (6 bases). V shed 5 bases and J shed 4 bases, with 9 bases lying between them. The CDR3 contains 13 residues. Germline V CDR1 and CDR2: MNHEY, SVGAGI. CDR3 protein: CASSLDRGNTIYF. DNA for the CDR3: TGTGCCAGCAGTCTCGACAGGGGAAACACCATATATTTT.

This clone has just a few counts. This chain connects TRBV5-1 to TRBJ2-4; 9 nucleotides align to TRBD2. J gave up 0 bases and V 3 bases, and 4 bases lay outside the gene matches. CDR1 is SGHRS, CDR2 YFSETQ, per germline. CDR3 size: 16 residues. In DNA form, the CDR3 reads TGCGCCAGCAGCTCGTTTAGCGGGGGAGCCAAAAACATTCAGTACTTC. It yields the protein CASSSFSGGAKNIQYF.

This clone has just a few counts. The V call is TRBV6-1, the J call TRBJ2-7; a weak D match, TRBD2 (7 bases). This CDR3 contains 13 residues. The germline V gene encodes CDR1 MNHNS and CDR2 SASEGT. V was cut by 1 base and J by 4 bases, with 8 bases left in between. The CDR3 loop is CASSEEGGYEQYF. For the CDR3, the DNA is TGTGCCAGCAGTGAAGAGGGGGGGTACGAGCAGTACTTC.

CDR3 amino acids: CASSEKGETGEQYF. The DNA of the CDR3 is TGCGCCAGCAGTGAAAAAGGAGAAACCGGCGAGCAGTACTTC. The rearrangement uses TRBV10-2 and TRBJ2-7, with unresolved D. CDR1 WSHSY and CDR2 SAAADI come from the germline V gene. V was shortened by 3 bases and J by 6 bases, with 15 bases between the two germline ends. The CDR3 runs 14 residues.

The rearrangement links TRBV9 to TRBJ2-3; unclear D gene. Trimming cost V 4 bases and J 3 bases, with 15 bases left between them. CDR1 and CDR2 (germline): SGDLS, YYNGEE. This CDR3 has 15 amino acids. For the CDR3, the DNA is TGTGCCAGCAGCCCGACACCTCACCAAACAGATACGCAGTATTTT. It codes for CASSPTPHQTDTQYF.

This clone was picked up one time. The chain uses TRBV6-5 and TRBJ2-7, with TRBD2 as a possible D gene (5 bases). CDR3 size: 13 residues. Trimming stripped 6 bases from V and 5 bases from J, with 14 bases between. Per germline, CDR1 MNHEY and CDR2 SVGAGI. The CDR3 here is CASSRPPGNEQYF. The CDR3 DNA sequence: TGTGCCAGCAGCCGCCCCCCGGGAAACGAGCAGTACTTC.

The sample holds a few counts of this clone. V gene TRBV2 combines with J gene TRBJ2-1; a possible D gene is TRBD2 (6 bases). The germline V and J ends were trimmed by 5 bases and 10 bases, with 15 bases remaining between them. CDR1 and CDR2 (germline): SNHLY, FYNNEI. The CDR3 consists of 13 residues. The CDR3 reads CASSPGTPQEQFF. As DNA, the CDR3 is TGTGCCAGCAGTCCCGGGACTCCCCAAGAGCAGTTCTTC. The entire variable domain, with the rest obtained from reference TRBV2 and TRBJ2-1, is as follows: EPEVTQTPSHQVTQMGQEVILRCVPISNHLYFYWYRQILGQKVEFLVSFYNNEISEKSEIFDDQFSVERPDGSNFTLKIRSTKLEDSAMYFCASSPGTPQEQFFGPGTRLTVL.

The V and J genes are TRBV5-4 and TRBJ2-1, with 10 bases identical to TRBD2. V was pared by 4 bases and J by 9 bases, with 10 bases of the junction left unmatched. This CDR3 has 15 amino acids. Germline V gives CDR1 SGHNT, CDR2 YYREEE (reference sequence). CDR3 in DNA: TGTGCCAGCAGCCTAGCGGGAGTCTGGTCCGCTGAGCAGTTCTTC. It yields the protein CASSLAGVWSAEQFF.

CDR3 bases: TGTGCCAGTAGTTTTACTAGCGGGACGGGGGAGCAGTACTTC. Translation: CASSFTSGTGEQYF. This chain joins TRBV19 and TRBJ2-7; 10 positions match TRBD2. The CDR3 runs 14 residues. In germline, CDR1 is LNHDA, CDR2 SQIVND (reference sequence). Trimming cost V 5 bases and J 7 bases; bases outside gene matches: 8.

CDR3 protein: CATSEPGVAGGLAGELFF. The CDR3 DNA reads TGTGCCACCAGTGAACCCGGAGTAGCGGGAGGTCTAGCCGGGGAGCTGTTTTTT. The J gene is TRBJ2-2, the V gene TRBV24-1; TRBD2 matches at 10 bases. This CDR3 has 18 residues. After removal of 4 bases from V and 6 bases from J, the junction contained 13 bases not matched to a gene. Germline values: CDR1 KGHDR, CDR2 SFDVKD.

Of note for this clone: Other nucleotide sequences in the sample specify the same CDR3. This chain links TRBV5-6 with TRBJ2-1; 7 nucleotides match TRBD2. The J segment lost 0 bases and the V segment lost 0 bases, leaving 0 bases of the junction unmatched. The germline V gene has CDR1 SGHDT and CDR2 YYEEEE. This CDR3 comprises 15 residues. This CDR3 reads CASSLGGGSYNEQFF. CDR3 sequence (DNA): TGTGCCAGCAGCTTGGGCGGGGGCTCCTACAATGAGCAGTTCTTC.

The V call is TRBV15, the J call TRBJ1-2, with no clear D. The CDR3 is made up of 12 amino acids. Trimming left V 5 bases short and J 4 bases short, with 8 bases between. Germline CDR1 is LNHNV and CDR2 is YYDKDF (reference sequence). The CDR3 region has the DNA TGTGCCACCAGCGAGGGAGGCTATGGCTACACCTTC. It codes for CATSEGGYGYTF.

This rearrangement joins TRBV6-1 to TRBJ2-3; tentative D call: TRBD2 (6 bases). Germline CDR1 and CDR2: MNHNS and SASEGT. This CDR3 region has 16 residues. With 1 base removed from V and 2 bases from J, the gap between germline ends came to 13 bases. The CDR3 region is CASSEVGGRITDTQYF. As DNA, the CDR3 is TGTGCCAGCAGTGAAGTGGGGGGACGGATCACAGATACGCAGTATTTT.

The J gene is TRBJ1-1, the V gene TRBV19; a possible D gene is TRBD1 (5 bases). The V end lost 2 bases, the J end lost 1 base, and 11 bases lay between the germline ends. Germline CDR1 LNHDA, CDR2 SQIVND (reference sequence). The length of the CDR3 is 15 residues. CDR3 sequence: CASSILDSENTEAFF. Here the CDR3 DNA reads TGTGCCAGTAGTATACTAGACAGTGAGAACACTGAAGCTTTCTTT.

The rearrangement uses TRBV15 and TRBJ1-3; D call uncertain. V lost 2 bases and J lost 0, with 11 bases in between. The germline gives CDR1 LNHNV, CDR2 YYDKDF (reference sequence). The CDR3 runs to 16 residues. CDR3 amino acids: CATSRRDIRSGNTIYF. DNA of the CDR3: TGTGCCACCAGCAGACGAGACATACGCTCTGGAAACACCATATATTTT.

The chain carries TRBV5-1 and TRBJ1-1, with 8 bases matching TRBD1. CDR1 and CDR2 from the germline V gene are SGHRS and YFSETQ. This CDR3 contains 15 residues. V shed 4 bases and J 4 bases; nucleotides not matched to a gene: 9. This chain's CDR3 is CASSVGQGLGTEAFF. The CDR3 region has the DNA TGCGCCAGCAGCGTAGGACAGGGTTTGGGCACTGAAGCTTTCTTT.

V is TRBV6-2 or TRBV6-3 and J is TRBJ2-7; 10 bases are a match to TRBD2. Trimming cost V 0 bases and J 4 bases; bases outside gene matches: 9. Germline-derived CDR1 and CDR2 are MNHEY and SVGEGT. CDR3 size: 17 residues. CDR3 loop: CASSYSNFASGRYEQYF. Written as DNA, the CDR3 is TGTGCCAGCAGTTACTCGAACTTCGCTAGCGGGAGATACGAGCAGTACTTC.

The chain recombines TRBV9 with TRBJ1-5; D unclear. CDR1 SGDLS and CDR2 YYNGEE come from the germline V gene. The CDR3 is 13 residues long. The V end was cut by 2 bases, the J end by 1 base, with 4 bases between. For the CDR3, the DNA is TGTGCCAGCAGCGTCGGGAGCAATCAGCCCCAGCATTTT. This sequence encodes CASSVGSNQPQHF.

In DNA form, the CDR3 reads TGTGCCTGGAGTGTGATGGAGTACAATCAGCCCCAGCATTTT. Translated, it gives CAWSVMEYNQPQHF. This chain uses TRBV30 with TRBJ1-5; D gene uncertain. Looked up from germline, CDR1 is GTSNPN and CDR2 is SVGIG (reference sequence). Between the trimmed V and J ends, which lost 0 bases and 3 bases, there was a span of 9 bases. The length of the CDR3 is 14 residues.